The 32 T cell receptor beta chains below all came from one sample that was sequenced in a study of blood T cell repertoires in COVID-19. The method was immunoSEQ multiplex PCR; TCRdb's version includes in-frame clones alone and lacks a portion of them. The sample has some 350,000 clones, around 87% seen once. The material sequenced was peripheral blood. The receptors stem from a woman between 50 and 59 years old with COVID-19, enrolled during active disease.

This rearrangement joins TRBV27 to TRBJ1-1; D gene unclear. V was shortened by 3 bases and J by 4 bases, with 12 bases between the two germline ends. CDR1 MNHEY and CDR2 SMNVEV come from the germline V gene (reference sequence). CDR3 length equals 14 residues. The CDR3 loop reads CASSFRPRSTEAFF. The CDR3 coding sequence is TGTGCCAGCAGTTTCCGCCCCAGAAGCACTGAAGCTTTCTTT.

The rearrangement links TRBV6-5 to TRBJ1-1, with D tentatively TRBD1 (5 bases). This CDR3 has 15 residues. Between the trimmed V and J ends, which lost 4 bases and 11 bases, there was a span of 23 bases. Germline-derived CDR1 and CDR2 are MNHEY and SVGAGI. The CDR3 sequence: CASSSSMGTYDGAFF. The CDR3, as DNA: TGTGCCAGCAGTTCAAGCATGGGGACTTATGACGGCGCTTTCTTT.

The CDR3 loop is CAWSRGRDSPLHF. CDR3 sequence (DNA): TGTGCCTGGAGTAGGGGGCGGGATTCACCCCTCCACTTT. The chain employs TRBV30 and TRBJ1-6; 7 positions agree with TRBD1. The CDR3 contains 13 residues. Germline values: CDR1 GTSNPN, CDR2 SVGIG (reference sequence). Germline trimming cut 2 bases from V and 8 bases from J; bases unmatched to any gene: 3. Variable domain in full (rest from reference TRBV30 and TRBJ1-6): SQTIHQWPATLVQPVGSPLSLECTVEGTSNPNLYWYRQAAGRGLQLLFYSVGIGQISSEVPQNLSASRPQDRQFILSSKKLLLSDSGFYLCAWSRGRDSPLHFGNGTRLTVT.

This clone was recorded at least ten times. The J gene is TRBJ1-1, the V gene TRBV6-6, with D hard to call. From germline, CDR1 is MNHNY and CDR2 SVGAGI (reference sequence). The CDR3 covers 14 residues. V lost 5 bases and J lost 1, with 11 bases in between. The CDR3 spells CASSTTDRNTEAFF. The DNA for the CDR3 is TGTGCCAGCAGTACCACAGACCGGAACACTGAAGCTTTCTTT.

The chain uses TRBV6-1 and TRBJ2-7; perhaps TRBD1 as D (6 bases). Per the germline V gene, CDR1 is MNHNS and CDR2 is SASEGT. Deletions cut 2 bases from V and 2 bases from J, with 10 bases between. The CDR3 contains 14 residues. The CDR3 spells CASSELNRAYEQYF. The CDR3 nucleotides read TGTGCCAGCAGTGAATTGAACAGGGCCTACGAGCAGTACTTC.

The rearrangement joins TRBV30 to TRBJ1-5; no clear D gene. Trimming stripped 1 base from V and 9 bases from J, with 13 bases between. CDR1 and CDR2 from the germline V gene are GTSNPN and SVGIG (reference sequence). CDR3 length: 13 amino acids. CDR3 protein: CAWSGWASGPQHF. The CDR3 bases are TGTGCCTGGAGTGGTTGGGCCTCAGGGCCCCAGCATTTT.

The rearrangement joins TRBV6-5 to TRBJ1-2; tentative D call: TRBD1 (6 bases). V was trimmed by 6 bases and J by 6 bases, leaving 17 bases between them. The germline gives CDR1 MNHEY, CDR2 SVGAGI. This CDR3 has 14 amino acids. DNA for the CDR3: TGTGCCAGCAGACCACAGGGTATAGTGGATGGCTACACCTTC. Encoded protein: CASRPQGIVDGYTF.

V is TRBV7-9 and J is TRBJ1-5, with TRBD1 matching 7 bases. The CDR3 covers 16 residues. Trimming at V came to 1 base and at J to 4 bases, leaving 7 bases not matched to a gene. Germline V lookup: CDR1 SEHNR, CDR2 FQNEAQ (reference sequence). DNA of the CDR3: TGTGCCAGCAGCTTAGTGGTTGGACAGGAGAATCAGCCCCAGCATTTT. As protein: CASSLVVGQENQPQHF.

This clone was seen a few times. The J gene is TRBJ2-7, the V gene TRBV11-2, with 8 bases fitting TRBD1. The germline CDR1 and CDR2 sequences are SGHAT and FQNNGV. The CDR3 length is 13 residues. The junction had 4 bases not matched to a gene; V was cut back by 4 bases and J by 5 bases. Here the CDR3 reads CASSWTGSHEQYF. The DNA for the CDR3 is TGTGCCAGCAGCTGGACAGGGTCCCACGAGCAGTACTTC.

The chain recombines TRBV14 with TRBJ1-4; 8 bases line up with TRBD1. Trimming at V came to 4 bases and at J to 2 bases, leaving 3 bases not matched to a gene. CDR1 is SGHDN, CDR2 FVKESK, per germline. This CDR3 spans 15 amino acids. The CDR3 DNA is TGTGCCAGCAGCCTCGACAGGGGCACTAATGAAAAACTGTTTTTT. It translates to CASSLDRGTNEKLFF.

The rearrangement links TRBV19 to TRBJ2-1; TRBD1 matches at 10 bases. The CDR3 extends over 19 amino acids. Germline loops: CDR1 LNHDA, CDR2 SQIVND (reference sequence). After removal of 6 bases from V and 4 bases from J, the junction contained 18 bases not matched to a gene. The CDR3 DNA sequence: TGTGCCAGTAGCGCAGGGGCCGCCGGGACAGGGGAAGTTTACAATGAGCAGTTCTTC. Translating it yields CASSAGAAGTGEVYNEQFF.

The rearrangement uses TRBV2 and TRBJ1-2; the D is unclear. From germline, CDR1 is SNHLY and CDR2 FYNNEI. Trimming removed 0 bases from V and 3 bases from J, with 11 bases in between. This CDR3 region has 15 residues. CDR3 sequence: CASSEALTDYYGYTF. CDR3 coding DNA: TGTGCCAGCAGTGAAGCCCTGACGGACTACTATGGCTACACCTTC.

The V gene is TRBV11-3, the J gene TRBJ2-5, with D possibly being TRBD1 (5 bases). The length of the CDR3 is 15 residues. Germline V CDR1 and CDR2: SGHNT, YENEEA. The V end lost 3 bases, the J end lost 7 bases, and 18 bases lay between the germline ends. The CDR3 sequence is CASSFGRQPSATQYF. The CDR3 coding sequence is TGTGCCAGCAGCTTTGGCAGACAGCCCTCGGCGACCCAGTACTTC. Using reference TRBV11-3 and TRBJ2-5 for the parts outside the CDR3, the full variable domain is EAGVVQSPRYKIIEKKQPVAFWCNPISGHNTLYWYLQNLGQGPELLIRYENEEAVDDSQLPKDRFSAERLKGVDSTLKIQPAELGDSAVYLCASSFGRQPSATQYFGPGTRLLVL.

The genes are TRBV7-2 and TRBJ1-1; D unclear. Germline V gene sequence: CDR1 SGHTA, CDR2 FQGNSA. The CDR3 has 13 residues. V gave up 4 bases and J gave up 8 bases, with 14 bases separating them. The CDR3 reads CASSSFLFSEAFF. CDR3 nucleotides: TGTGCCAGCAGCTCCTTTTTATTCTCCGAAGCTTTCTTT.

The gene calls are TRBV7-2 and TRBJ2-3, with 12 bases identical to TRBD2. V shed 10 bases and J 1 base; nucleotides not matched to a gene: 9. Germline CDR1 and CDR2: SGHTA and FQGNSA. The CDR3 extends over 16 amino acids. The CDR3 region has the DNA TGTGCCACTTCTAGACTAGCGGGAGTGGGCACAGATACGCAGTATTTT. It codes for CATSRLAGVGTDTQYF.

This sequence joins TRBV7-6 and TRBJ2-2; 8 nucleotides align to TRBD2. Per germline, CDR1 SGHVS and CDR2 FNYEAQ. The J segment lost 5 bases and the V segment lost 6 bases, leaving 11 bases of the junction unmatched. The CDR3 is made up of 16 amino acids. In DNA, the CDR3 is TGTGCCAGCAGTCAGGACGGGAGGGCCGGGACCGGGGAGCTGTTTTTT. Residues: CASSQDGRAGTGELFF.

The chain joins TRBV4-1 to TRBJ1-1; unclear D gene. From germline, CDR1 is MGHRA and CDR2 YSYEKL. The ends were cut back, 5 bases at V and 1 base at J, with 8 bases in the middle. The CDR3 is 13 residues long. This CDR3 reads CASSKTPNTEAFF. The CDR3 bases are TGCGCCAGCAGCAAAACACCGAACACTGAAGCTTTCTTT.

The CDR3 nucleotides read TGCGCCAGCAGCCTCGTTAGCGGGACTTCCTACAATGAGCAGTTCTTC. Translating gives CASSLVSGTSYNEQFF. The chain links TRBV4-1 to TRBJ2-1, with 8 bases aligning to TRBD2. This CDR3 has 16 residues. Unmatched junction bases numbered 6, after V lost 4 bases and J lost 1 base. The germline gives CDR1 MGHRA, CDR2 YSYEKL.

This chain links TRBV7-2 with TRBJ2-3, with 14 positions matching TRBD2. CDR1 and CDR2 (germline): SGHTA, FQGNSA. The CDR3 is made up of 16 amino acids. V lost 4 bases, J lost 8 bases, and 8 bases stayed unmatched. CDR3 loop: CASSSGTSGRGRTQYF. CDR3 nucleotide sequence: TGTGCCAGCAGCTCCGGGACTAGCGGGAGAGGACGTACGCAGTATTTT.

V and J are TRBV7-9 and TRBJ2-5; D is possibly TRBD2 (6 bases). Germline V CDR1 and CDR2: SEHNR, FQNEAQ (reference sequence). Trimming took 5 bases from V and 5 from J, leaving 12 bases between them. The CDR3 contains 13 residues. The CDR3 DNA is TGTGCCAGCAGCCCGGGACTTCCGGAGACCCAGTACTTC. Encoded protein: CASSPGLPETQYF.

This clone was found once. This chain joins TRBV5-1 and TRBJ2-3; the match to TRBD2 covers 10 bases. The V gene end was trimmed by 2 bases and the J gene end by 4 bases; junction bases not matched to a gene: 7. Germline V gene lookup returns CDR1 SGHRS and CDR2 YFSETQ. This CDR3 has 16 residues. CDR3 amino acids: CASSFGSGRASDTQYF. In DNA form, the CDR3 reads TGCGCCAGCAGCTTTGGGAGCGGGAGGGCCTCAGATACGCAGTATTTT.

The CDR3 here is CASSAGWGNEQFF. The DNA for the CDR3 is TGTGCCAGCAGCGCGGGATGGGGCAATGAGCAGTTCTTC. The chain uses TRBV9 and TRBJ2-1; TRBD2 might be the D (5 bases). Germline V lookup: CDR1 SGDLS, CDR2 YYNGEE. The CDR3 is 13 residues long. Trimming pared 3 bases from V and 6 bases from J, leaving 10 bases between.

This rearrangement joins TRBV11-3 to TRBJ2-3; 8 bases are a match to TRBD2. The ends lost 1 base at V and 4 bases at J; junction bases unmatched: 4. The CDR3 runs to 15 residues. Germline-derived CDR1 and CDR2 are SGHNT and YENEEA. CDR3 nucleotide sequence: TGTGCCAGCAGCTTAGCCGGGAGGGCCTCAGATACGCAGTATTTT. Its translation is CASSLAGRASDTQYF.

The CDR3 sequence: CAWSVQGRGTDTQYF. CDR3 in DNA: TGTGCCTGGAGTGTACAGGGGCGCGGCACAGATACGCAGTATTTT. This chain connects TRBV30 to TRBJ2-3; 7 bases are shared with TRBD1. The CDR3 has 15 amino acids. The V gene's germline CDR1 is GTSNPN and CDR2 SVGIG (reference sequence). V was pared by 0 bases and J by 1 base, with 4 bases of the junction left unmatched.

The CDR3 is CASSQVTGLAGVKNEQYF. DNA for the CDR3: TGTGCCAGCAGCCAAGTCACGGGACTAGCGGGAGTAAAAAACGAGCAGTACTTC. The chain is built from TRBV4-2 and TRBJ2-7; TRBD2 matches at 14 bases. This CDR3 has 18 amino acids. The V gene end was trimmed by 1 base and the J gene end by 5 bases; junction bases not matched to a gene: 10. Germline loops: CDR1 LGHNA, CDR2 YNFKEQ.

This sequence joins TRBV7-9 and TRBJ1-1; D remains unclear. Germline V CDR1 and CDR2: SEHNR, FQNEAQ (reference sequence). The CDR3 totals 14 residues. The V and J ends lost 0 bases and 4 bases respectively, with 9 bases between them. The CDR3 spells CASSLAKGSTEAFF. In DNA form, the CDR3 reads TGTGCCAGCAGCTTAGCGAAAGGGAGCACTGAAGCTTTCTTT.

Here the CDR3 reads CASSSGTGNTEAFF. The DNA for the CDR3 is TGTGCCAGCTCAAGCGGGACGGGGAACACTGAAGCTTTCTTT. The chain couples TRBV18 to TRBJ1-1; tentatively, D is TRBD1 (5 bases). Germline assignment: CDR1 KGHSH and CDR2 LQKENI. The V and J ends lost 5 bases and 1 base respectively, with 11 bases between them. The CDR3 covers 14 residues.

V is TRBV4-3 and J is TRBJ2-7; 13 bases are shared with TRBD2. CDR1 LGHNA and CDR2 YSLEER come from the germline V gene. The CDR3 extends over 15 amino acids. V lost 4 bases to trimming and J lost 7 bases; unmatched junction nucleotides: 7. This CDR3 is CASSPGTSGKWEQYF. The CDR3, as DNA: TGCGCCAGCAGCCCAGGGACTAGCGGGAAGTGGGAGCAGTACTTC.

The chain has TRBV4-2 and TRBJ2-7; 9 bases fit TRBD2. The germline V gene has CDR1 LGHNA and CDR2 YNFKEQ. The CDR3 consists of 14 residues. Germline trimming cut 4 bases from V and 5 bases from J; bases unmatched to any gene: 6. This CDR3 is CASSLRTSEDEQYF. The CDR3 nucleotides read TGTGCCAGCAGCCTCCGGACTAGCGAGGACGAGCAGTACTTC.

The chain combines TRBV19 with TRBJ1-1, with a tentative D call TRBD1 (6 bases). Trimming pared 4 bases from V and 6 bases from J, leaving 12 bases between. CDR3 size: 13 residues. Per germline, CDR1 LNHDA and CDR2 SQIVND (reference sequence). The CDR3 DNA is TGTGCCAGTAGTACAGGGGTAAGGGCTGAAGCTTTCTTT. It yields the protein CASSTGVRAEAFF.

Points on this clone: This specimen includes other DNA sequences encoding the same CDR3. V and J are TRBV19 and TRBJ1-5, with TRBD1 identical over 8 bases. The germline V gene has CDR1 LNHDA and CDR2 SQIVND (reference sequence). V lost 3 bases, J lost 7 bases, and 2 bases stayed unmatched. This CDR3 has 13 amino acids. CDR3 loop: CASSISGGQPQHF. The CDR3 DNA follows: TGTGCCAGTAGTATCTCAGGGGGCCAGCCCCAGCATTTT.

Note on this clone: This specimen includes other DNA sequences encoding the same CDR3. V gene TRBV7-2 combines with J gene TRBJ1-5; D might be TRBD1 (5 bases). The CDR3 runs 12 residues. V was cut by 2 bases and J by 7 bases, with 6 bases left in between. Germline values: CDR1 SGHTA, CDR2 FQGNSA. Here the CDR3 reads CASSLRGQPQHF. DNA for the CDR3: TGTGCCAGCAGCTTAAGGGGCCAGCCCCAGCATTTT.